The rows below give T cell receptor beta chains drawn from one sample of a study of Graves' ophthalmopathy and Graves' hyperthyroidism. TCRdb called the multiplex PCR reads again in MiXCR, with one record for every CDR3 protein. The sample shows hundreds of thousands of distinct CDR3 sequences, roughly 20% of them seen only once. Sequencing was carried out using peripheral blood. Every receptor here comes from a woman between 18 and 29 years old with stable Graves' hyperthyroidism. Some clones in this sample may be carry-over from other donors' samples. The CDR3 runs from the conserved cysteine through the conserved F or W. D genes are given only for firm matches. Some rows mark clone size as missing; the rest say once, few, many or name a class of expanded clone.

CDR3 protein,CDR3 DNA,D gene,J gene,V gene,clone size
CASSFRARSEQYF,TGTGCCAGCAGTTTTAGGGCCCGATCCGAGCAGTACTTC,.,TRBJ2-7,TRBV27,few
CSVDLLAGETQYF,TGCAGCGTTGACTTGCTAGCGGGAGAGACCCAGTACTTC,TRBD2,TRBJ2-5,TRBV29-1,.
CASSARGGARMNTEAFF,TGTGCCAGCAGCGCCAGGGGCGGGGCCAGAATGAACACTGAAGCTTTCTTT,.,TRBJ1-1,TRBV11-2,.
CSAGVTGIWSYGYTF,TGCAGTGCCGGGGTAACAGGGATCTGGAGCTATGGCTACACCTTC,.,TRBJ1-2,TRBV20-1,many
CASSNAGTRGNYGYTF,TGTGCCAGTAGTAACGCGGGGACCAGAGGGAACTATGGCTACACCTTC,.,TRBJ1-2,TRBV19,many
CASSLLTSGARETQYF,TGTGCCAGCAGTTTATTGACTAGCGGGGCCCGGGAGACCCAGTACTTC,TRBD2,TRBJ2-5,TRBV12-3/TRBV12-4,many
CASSHRQGPGELFF,TGTGCCAGCAGCCACCGACAGGGCCCCGGGGAGCTGTTTTTT,TRBD1,TRBJ2-2,TRBV12-3/TRBV12-4,many
CASTDWGQTQYF,TGTGCCAGCACAGACTGGGGGCAGACCCAGTACTTC,.,TRBJ2-5,TRBV5-5,many
CSATAGTNAYEQYF,TGCAGTGCTACCGCCGGGACTAACGCCTACGAGCAGTACTTC,TRBD2,TRBJ2-7,TRBV20-1,.
CASSTLGGINEQYF,TGTGCCAGCAGTACCCTTGGAGGTATCAACGAGCAGTACTTC,.,TRBJ2-7,TRBV6-5,many